The clone carrying this T cell receptor beta chain has a handful of counts. What it binds is not known. The data were obtained in a study of T-cell memory formation after mild COVID-19. Across the study: Clusters were largely donor specific. Study outcomes and limitations: Clonal second-wave expansions that peaked on day 37 had unconfirmed SARS-CoV-2 specificity. Later expanders leaned toward CD4+, whereas clones contracting from day 15 to 85 were balanced CD4/CD8.

Researchers used 5'RACE with constant-segment primers to make TCR alpha and TCR beta cDNA libraries that carry sample barcodes and UMIs. TCRdb passed the 5' RACE reads through MiXCR, listing each CDR3 protein once. Of a few hundred thousand distinct CDR3 sequences in the sample, about 27% were seen once. Germline CDR1 ENHRY, CDR2 SYGVKD. The CDR3 consists of 14 residues. V lost 6 bases and J lost 4, with 15 bases in between. The chain is built from TRBV10-3 and TRBJ2-5; D is perhaps TRBD1 or TRBD2 (5 bases each). The TCR originated in an adult woman who had mild COVID-19 (a few samples of this study predate the infection). Cell type and time point are not known. Sequenced input: PBMCs or a T cell subset sorted from them (not recorded which). CDR3 in amino acids: CAISRDGMGETQYF. The CDR3 DNA sequence: TGTGCCATCAGCAGGGACGGAATGGGAGAGACCCAGTACTTC.